These 11 T cell receptor beta chains came from one sample sequenced in a study of control samples from healthy donors and cancer patients. The table came from immunoSEQ multiplex PCR; TCRdb's copy has only in-frame clones and leaves some out. Seen here are around 63,000 clones, around 87% observed once, and the top ten hold roughly 2.4%. The specimen sequenced was PBMCs. These receptors originate from a woman in her 50s with head and neck cancer.

The V gene is TRBV30, the J gene TRBJ2-3, with D perhaps given as TRBD1 or TRBD2 (5 bases each). V lost 1 base and J lost 4, with 15 bases in between. This CDR3 contains 15 residues. CDR1 GTSNPN and CDR2 SVGIG come from the germline V gene (reference sequence). CDR3 sequence: CAWSGGAVGADTQYF. Written as DNA, the CDR3 is TGTGCCTGGAGTGGAGGGGCTGTTGGTGCAGATACGCAGTATTTT.

V usage is TRBV10-3 and J usage is TRBJ1-4; 9 bases are shared with TRBD1. CDR1 is ENHRY and CDR2 is SYGVKD in the germline V gene. CDR3 length: 17 residues. V lost 0 bases to trimming and J lost 2 bases; unmatched junction nucleotides: 4. The CDR3 region has the DNA TGTGCCATCAGTGAGTCGACAGGGGGGTTGACTAATGAAAAACTGTTTTTT. Translating gives CAISESTGGLTNEKLFF.

The gene calls are TRBV5-1 and TRBJ2-5; the D is unclear. In germline, CDR1 is SGHRS, CDR2 YFSETQ. CDR3 length: 13 residues. Trimming shortened V by 0 bases and J by 4 bases, and 7 bases separated the two germline ends. CDR3 coding DNA: TGCGCCAGCAGCTTGGAGGGCCTAGAGACCCAGTACTTC. Translating it yields CASSLEGLETQYF.

The chain employs TRBV27 and TRBJ2-1; a weak D match, TRBD2 (5 bases). Germline CDR1 and CDR2: MNHEY and SMNVEV (reference sequence). The CDR3 is 13 residues long. The V end was cut by 4 bases, the J end by 9 bases, with 13 bases between. Written as DNA, the CDR3 is TGTGCCAGCAGTTGGGAACTAGTCGGTGAGCAGTTCTTC. It encodes CASSWELVGEQFF.

This clone is medium-sized within its sample. The chain combines TRBV24-1 with TRBJ1-6; D might be TRBD1 (6 bases). The CDR3 is 15 amino acids. Trimming took 1 base from V and 8 from J, leaving 11 bases between them. The germline V gene has CDR1 KGHDR and CDR2 SFDVKD. CDR3 region: CATSDFRGHHSPLHF. The CDR3 nucleotides read TGTGCCACCAGTGATTTCAGGGGACACCATTCACCCCTCCACTTT.

This sequence joins TRBV5-8 and TRBJ2-5, with 7 bases aligning to TRBD1. With 6 bases clipped from V and 5 bases from J, the junction kept 10 bases outside the gene matches. This CDR3 is built from 14 residues. The germline V gene has CDR1 SGHTS and CDR2 YDEGEE. The CDR3 loop reads CASIRLTGLETQYF. The CDR3 region has the DNA TGTGCCAGCATCCGCCTGACAGGGTTGGAGACCCAGTACTTC.

The rearrangement links TRBV30 to TRBJ2-1; possible D gene TRBD1, 6 bases. The CDR3 spans 15 residues. Germline V gives CDR1 GTSNPN, CDR2 SVGIG (reference sequence). The V end was cut by 1 base, the J end by 7 bases, with 17 bases between. The chain's CDR3 is CAWSAGVRTGNEQFF. The CDR3 nucleotides read TGTGCCTGGAGTGCAGGGGTTAGGACGGGAAATGAGCAGTTCTTC.

This chain joins TRBV3-1 (or the pseudogene TRBV3-2) and TRBJ2-2; tentatively, D is TRBD2 (5 bases). Per germline, CDR1 LGHDT and CDR2 YNNKEL (reference sequence). The CDR3 loop spans 16 amino acids. The germline V and J ends were trimmed by 4 bases and 1 base, with 13 bases remaining between them. The CDR3 spells CASSPRAQKNTGELFF. The CDR3 DNA follows: TGTGCCAGCAGCCCGCGGGCCCAGAAGAACACCGGGGAGCTGTTTTTT.

The chain recombines TRBV7-9 with TRBJ2-5; possible D gene TRBD1, 5 bases. V was clipped by 5 bases and J by 2 bases, with 9 bases between them. The CDR3 spans 13 residues. Germline assignment: CDR1 SEHNR and CDR2 FQNEAQ (reference sequence). The CDR3 nucleotides read TGTGCCAGCAGCGCCGACAGACAAGAGACCCAGTACTTC. This sequence encodes CASSADRQETQYF.

The chain carries TRBV7-2 and TRBJ1-1; D call uncertain. Trimming pared 5 bases from V and 7 bases from J, leaving 17 bases between. CDR3 size: 14 residues. CDR1 SGHTA and CDR2 FQGNSA come from the germline V gene. The CDR3 coding sequence is TGTGCCAGCAGCGCCATGTTGGCAGGCCGTGAAGCTTTCTTT. Protein sequence: CASSAMLAGREAFF.

This sequence joins TRBV27 and TRBJ2-7; 9 bases agree with TRBD1. Looked up from germline, CDR1 is MNHEY and CDR2 is SMNVEV (reference sequence). CDR3 length: 18 residues. V dropped 2 bases and J dropped 1; count of bases not matched to a gene: 12. The CDR3 is CASSLRGGSGTGSYEQYF. DNA for the CDR3: TGTGCCAGCAGTTTAAGGGGAGGGTCCGGGACAGGGTCCTACGAGCAGTACTTC.